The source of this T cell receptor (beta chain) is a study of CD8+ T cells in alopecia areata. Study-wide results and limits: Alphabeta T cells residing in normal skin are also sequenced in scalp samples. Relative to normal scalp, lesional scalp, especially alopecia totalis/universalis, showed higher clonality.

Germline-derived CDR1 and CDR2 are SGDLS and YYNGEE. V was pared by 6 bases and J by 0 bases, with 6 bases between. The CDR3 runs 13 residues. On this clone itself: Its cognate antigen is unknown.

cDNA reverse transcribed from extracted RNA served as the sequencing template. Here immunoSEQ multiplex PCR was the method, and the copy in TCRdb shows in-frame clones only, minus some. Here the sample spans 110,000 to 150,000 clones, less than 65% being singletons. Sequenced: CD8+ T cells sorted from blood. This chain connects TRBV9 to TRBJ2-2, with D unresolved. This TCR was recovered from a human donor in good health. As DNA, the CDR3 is TGTGCCAGCACCGTTACGAACACCGGGGAGCTGTTTTTT. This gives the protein CASTVTNTGELFF. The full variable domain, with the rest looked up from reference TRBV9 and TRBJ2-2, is DSGVTQTPKHLITATGQRVTLRCSPRSGDLSVYWYQQSLDQGLQFLIQYYNGEERAKGNILERFSAQQFPDLHSELNLSSLELGDSALYFCASTVTNTGELFFGEGSRLTVL.